This TCR beta chain was found in a study of blood T cell repertoires in COVID-19. Across the whole study: Italy, Spain and the United States were the sources of the convalescent and acute COVID-19 samples. From T cells, B-cell-depleted T cells, or PBMCs came the material, which was cDNA or gDNA.

Unmatched junction bases numbered 7, after V lost 0 bases and J lost 1 base. The CDR3 is made up of 17 amino acids. Germline-derived CDR1 and CDR2 are GTSNPN and SVGIG (reference sequence). Original data processing: Nucleated cell number was recorded as an estimate derived from reference gene primer amplification. The method was immunoSEQ multiplex PCR; TCRdb's version includes in-frame clones alone and lacks a portion of them. The V and J calls and the clone size are those of that table, but D and trimming were determined from the DNA. The sample has 150,000 to 200,000 clones; 85% to 90% are singletons.

The source of this sequence is a woman aged 70-85 years with acute or convalescent COVID-19. Material: peripheral blood. This rearrangement joins TRBV30 to TRBJ2-3; 10 bases are shared with TRBD2. The CDR3 DNA is TGTGCCTGGAGTGTACGTCGGACTAGCGGAGGCACAGATACGCAGTATTTT. Translated, it gives CAWSVRRTSGGTDTQYF.